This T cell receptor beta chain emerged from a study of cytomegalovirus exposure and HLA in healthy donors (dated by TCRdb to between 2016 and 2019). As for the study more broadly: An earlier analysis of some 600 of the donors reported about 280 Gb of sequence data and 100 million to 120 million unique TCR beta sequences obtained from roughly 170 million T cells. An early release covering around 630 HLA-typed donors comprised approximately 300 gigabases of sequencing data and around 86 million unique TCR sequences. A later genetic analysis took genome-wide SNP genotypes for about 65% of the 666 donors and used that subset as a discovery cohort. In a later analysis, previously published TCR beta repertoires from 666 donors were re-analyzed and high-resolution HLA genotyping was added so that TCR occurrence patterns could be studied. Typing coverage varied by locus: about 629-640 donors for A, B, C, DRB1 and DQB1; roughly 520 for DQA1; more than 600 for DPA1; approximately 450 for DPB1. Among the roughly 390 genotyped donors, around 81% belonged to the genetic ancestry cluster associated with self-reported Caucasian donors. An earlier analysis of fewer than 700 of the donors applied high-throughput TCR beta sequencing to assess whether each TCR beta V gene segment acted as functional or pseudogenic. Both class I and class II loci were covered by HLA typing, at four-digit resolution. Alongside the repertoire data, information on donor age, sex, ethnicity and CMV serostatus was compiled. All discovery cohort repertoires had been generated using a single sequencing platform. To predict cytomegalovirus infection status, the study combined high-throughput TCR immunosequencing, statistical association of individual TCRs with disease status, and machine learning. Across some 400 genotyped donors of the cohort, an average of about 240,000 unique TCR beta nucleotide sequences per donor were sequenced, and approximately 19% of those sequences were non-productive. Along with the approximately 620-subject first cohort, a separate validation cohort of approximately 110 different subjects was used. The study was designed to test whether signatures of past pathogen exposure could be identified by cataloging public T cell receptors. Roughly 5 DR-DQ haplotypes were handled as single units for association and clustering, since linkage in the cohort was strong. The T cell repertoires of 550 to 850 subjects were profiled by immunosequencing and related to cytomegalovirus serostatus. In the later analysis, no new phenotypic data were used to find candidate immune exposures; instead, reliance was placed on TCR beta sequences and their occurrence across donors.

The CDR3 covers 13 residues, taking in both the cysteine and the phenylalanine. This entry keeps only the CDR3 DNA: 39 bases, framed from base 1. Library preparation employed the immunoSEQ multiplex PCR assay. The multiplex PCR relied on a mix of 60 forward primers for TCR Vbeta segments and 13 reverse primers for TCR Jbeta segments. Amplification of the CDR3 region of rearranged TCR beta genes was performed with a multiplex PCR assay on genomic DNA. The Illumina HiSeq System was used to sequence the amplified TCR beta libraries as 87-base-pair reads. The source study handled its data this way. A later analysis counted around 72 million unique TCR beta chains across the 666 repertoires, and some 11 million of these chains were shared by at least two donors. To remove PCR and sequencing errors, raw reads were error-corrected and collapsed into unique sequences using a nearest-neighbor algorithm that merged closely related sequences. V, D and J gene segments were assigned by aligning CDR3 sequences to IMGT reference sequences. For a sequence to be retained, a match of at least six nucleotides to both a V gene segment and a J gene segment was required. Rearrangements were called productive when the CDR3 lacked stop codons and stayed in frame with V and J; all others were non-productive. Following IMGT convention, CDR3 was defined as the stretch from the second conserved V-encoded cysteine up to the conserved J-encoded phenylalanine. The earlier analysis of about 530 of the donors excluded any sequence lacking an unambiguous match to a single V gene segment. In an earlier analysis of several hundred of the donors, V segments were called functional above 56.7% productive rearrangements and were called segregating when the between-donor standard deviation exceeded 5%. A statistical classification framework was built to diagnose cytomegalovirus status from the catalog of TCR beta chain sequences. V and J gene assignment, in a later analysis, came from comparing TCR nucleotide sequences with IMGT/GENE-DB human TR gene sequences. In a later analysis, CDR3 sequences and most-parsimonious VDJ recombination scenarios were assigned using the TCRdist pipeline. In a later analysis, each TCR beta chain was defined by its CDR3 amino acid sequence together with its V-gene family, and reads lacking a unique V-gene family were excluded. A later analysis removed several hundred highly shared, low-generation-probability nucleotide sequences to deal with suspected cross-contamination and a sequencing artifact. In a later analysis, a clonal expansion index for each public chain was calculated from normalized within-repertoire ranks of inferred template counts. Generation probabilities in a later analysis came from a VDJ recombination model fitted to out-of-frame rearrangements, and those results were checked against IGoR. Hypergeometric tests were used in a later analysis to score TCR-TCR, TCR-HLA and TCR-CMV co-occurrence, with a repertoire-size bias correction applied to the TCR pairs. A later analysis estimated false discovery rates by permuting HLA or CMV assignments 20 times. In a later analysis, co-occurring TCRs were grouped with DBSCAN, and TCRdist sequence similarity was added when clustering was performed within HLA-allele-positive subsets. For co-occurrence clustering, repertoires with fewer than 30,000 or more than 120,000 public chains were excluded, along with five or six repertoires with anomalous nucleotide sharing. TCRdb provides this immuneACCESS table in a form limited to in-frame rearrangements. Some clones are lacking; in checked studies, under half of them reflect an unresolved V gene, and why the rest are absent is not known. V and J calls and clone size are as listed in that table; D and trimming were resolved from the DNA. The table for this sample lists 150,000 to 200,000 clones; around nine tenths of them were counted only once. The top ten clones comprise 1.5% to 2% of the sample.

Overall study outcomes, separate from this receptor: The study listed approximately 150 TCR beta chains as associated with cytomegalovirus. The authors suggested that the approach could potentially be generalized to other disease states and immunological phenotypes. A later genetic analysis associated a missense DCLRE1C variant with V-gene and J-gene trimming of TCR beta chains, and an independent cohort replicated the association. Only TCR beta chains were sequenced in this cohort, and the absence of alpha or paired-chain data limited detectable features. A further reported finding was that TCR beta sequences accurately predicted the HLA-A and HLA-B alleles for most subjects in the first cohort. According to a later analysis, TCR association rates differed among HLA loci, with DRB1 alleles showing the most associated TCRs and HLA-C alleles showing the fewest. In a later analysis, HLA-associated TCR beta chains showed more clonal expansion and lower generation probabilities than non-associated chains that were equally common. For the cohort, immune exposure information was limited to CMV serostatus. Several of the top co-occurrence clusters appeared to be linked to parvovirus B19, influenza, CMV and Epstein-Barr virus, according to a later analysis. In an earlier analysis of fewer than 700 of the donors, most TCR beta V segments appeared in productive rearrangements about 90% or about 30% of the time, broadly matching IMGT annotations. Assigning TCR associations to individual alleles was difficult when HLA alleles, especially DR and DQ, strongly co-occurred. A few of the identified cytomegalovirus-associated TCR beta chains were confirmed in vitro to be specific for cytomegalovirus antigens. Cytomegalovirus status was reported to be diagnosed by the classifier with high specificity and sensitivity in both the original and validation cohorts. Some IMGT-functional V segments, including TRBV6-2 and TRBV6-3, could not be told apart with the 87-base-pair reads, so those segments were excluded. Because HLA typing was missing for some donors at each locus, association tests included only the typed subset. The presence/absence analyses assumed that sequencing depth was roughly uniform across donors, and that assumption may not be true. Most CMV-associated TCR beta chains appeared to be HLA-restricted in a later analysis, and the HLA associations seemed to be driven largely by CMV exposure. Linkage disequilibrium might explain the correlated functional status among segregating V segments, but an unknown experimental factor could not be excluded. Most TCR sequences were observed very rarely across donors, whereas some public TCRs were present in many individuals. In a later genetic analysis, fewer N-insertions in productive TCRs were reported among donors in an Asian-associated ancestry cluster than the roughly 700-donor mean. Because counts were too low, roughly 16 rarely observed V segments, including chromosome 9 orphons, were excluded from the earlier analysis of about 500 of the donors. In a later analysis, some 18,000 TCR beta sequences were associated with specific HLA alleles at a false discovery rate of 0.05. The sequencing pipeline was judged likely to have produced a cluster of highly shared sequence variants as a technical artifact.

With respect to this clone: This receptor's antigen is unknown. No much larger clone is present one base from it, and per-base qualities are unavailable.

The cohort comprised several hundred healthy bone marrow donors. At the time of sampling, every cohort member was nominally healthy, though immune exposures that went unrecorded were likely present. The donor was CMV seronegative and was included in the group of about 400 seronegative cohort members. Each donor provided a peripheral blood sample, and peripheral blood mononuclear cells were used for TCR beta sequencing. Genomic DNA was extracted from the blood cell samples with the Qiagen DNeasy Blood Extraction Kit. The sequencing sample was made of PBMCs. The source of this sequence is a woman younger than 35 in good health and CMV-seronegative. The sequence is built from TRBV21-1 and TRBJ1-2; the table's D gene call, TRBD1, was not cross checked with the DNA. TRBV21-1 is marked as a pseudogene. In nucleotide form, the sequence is TGTGCCAGCAGCAAAGCGCCAGGGTATGGCTACACCTTC. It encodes CASSKAPGYGYTF.